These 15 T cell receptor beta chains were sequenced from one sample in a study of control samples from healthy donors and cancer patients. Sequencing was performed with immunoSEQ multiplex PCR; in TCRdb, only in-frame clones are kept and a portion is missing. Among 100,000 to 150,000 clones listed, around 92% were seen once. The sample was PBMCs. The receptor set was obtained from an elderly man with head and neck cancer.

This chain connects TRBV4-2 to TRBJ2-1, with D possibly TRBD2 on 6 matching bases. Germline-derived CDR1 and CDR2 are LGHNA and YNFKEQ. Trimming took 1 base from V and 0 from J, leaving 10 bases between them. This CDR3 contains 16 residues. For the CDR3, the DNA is TGTGCCAGCAGCCAAGCACCTAGCGCCTCCTACAATGAGCAGTTCTTC. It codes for CASSQAPSASYNEQFF.

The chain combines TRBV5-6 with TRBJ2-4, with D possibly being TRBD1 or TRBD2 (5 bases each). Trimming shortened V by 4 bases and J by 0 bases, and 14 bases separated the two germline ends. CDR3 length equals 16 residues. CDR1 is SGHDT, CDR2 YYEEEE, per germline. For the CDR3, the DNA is TGTGCCAGCAGCCCGAGGGGTGTCTTAGCCAAAAACATTCAGTACTTC. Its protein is CASSPRGVLAKNIQYF.

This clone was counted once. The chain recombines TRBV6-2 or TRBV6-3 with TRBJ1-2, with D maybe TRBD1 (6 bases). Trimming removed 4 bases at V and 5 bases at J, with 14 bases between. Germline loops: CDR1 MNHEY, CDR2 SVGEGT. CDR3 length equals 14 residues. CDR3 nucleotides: TGTGCCAGCAGTTTAGGGCGACAGGAGTATGGCTACACCTTC. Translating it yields CASSLGRQEYGYTF.

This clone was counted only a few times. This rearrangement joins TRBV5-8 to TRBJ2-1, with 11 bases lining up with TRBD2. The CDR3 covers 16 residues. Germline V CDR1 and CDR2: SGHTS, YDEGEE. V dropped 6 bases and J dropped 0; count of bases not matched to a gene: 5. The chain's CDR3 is CASNYGTSGSYNEQFF. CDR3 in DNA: TGTGCCAGCAACTACGGGACTAGCGGCTCCTACAATGAGCAGTTCTTC.

DNA of the CDR3: TGTGCCAGCAGCTTAGCGATAGGGAGGAATGAAAAACTGTTTTTT. Protein sequence: CASSLAIGRNEKLFF. The J gene is TRBJ1-4, the V gene TRBV7-2; D is unresolved. The CDR3 is 15 amino acids. In germline, CDR1 is SGHTA, CDR2 FQGNSA. V gave up 0 bases and J gave up 5 bases, with 10 bases separating them.

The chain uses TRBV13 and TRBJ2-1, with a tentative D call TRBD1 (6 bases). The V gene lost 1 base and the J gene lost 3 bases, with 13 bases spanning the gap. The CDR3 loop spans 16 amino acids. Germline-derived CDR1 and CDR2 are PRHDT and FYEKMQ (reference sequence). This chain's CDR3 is CASSLDRQGHYNEQFF. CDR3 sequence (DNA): TGTGCCAGCAGCTTAGACCGGCAGGGGCACTACAATGAGCAGTTCTTC.

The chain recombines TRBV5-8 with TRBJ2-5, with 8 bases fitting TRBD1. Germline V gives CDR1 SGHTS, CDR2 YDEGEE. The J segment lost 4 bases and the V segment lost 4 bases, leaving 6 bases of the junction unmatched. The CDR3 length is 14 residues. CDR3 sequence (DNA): TGTGCCAGCAGCAACGGACAGGGATTAGAGACCCAGTACTTC. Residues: CASSNGQGLETQYF.

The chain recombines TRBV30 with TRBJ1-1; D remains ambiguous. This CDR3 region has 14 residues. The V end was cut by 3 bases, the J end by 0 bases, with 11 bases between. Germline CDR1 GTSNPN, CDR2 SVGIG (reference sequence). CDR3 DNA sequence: TGTGCCTGGAGCCCCCTAGGGTTGAACACTGAAGCTTTCTTT. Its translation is CAWSPLGLNTEAFF.

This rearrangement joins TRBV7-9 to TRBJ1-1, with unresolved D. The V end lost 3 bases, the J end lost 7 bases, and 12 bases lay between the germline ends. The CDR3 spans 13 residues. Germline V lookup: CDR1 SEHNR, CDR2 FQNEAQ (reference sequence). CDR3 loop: CASSFRGQDEAFF. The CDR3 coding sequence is TGTGCCAGCAGCTTCCGAGGGCAAGATGAAGCTTTCTTT.

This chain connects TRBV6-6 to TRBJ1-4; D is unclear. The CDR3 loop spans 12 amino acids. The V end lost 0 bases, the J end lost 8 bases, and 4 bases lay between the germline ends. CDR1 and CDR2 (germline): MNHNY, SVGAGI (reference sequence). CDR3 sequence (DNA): TGTGCCAGCAGTTACTCGTCCGAAAAACTGTTTTTT. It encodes CASSYSSEKLFF.

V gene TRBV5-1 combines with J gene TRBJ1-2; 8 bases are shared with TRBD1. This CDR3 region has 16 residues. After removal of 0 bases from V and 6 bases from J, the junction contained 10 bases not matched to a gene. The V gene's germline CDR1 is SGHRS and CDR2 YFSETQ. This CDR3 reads CASSLALQGAQDGYTF. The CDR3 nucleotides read TGCGCCAGCAGCTTGGCCTTGCAGGGGGCACAGGATGGCTACACCTTC.

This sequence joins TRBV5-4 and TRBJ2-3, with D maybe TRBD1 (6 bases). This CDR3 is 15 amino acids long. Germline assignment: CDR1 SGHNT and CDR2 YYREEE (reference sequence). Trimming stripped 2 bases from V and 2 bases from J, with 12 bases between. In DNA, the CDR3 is TGTGCCAGCAGCTTCTCGGACAGACCCACAGATACGCAGTATTTT. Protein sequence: CASSFSDRPTDTQYF.

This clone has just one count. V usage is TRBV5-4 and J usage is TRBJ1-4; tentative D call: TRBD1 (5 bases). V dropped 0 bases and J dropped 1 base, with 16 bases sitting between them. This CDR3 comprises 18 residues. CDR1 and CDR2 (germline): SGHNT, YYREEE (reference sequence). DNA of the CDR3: TGTGCCAGCAGCTTGGGGGGGGGATCCCGCGGAACTAATGAAAAACTGTTTTTT. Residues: CASSLGGGSRGTNEKLFF.

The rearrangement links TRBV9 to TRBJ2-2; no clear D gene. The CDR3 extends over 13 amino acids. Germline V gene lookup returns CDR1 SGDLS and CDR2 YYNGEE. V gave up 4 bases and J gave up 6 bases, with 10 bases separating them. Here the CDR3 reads CASSPDPSGELFF. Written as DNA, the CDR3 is TGTGCCAGCAGCCCAGATCCTTCCGGGGAGCTGTTTTTT.

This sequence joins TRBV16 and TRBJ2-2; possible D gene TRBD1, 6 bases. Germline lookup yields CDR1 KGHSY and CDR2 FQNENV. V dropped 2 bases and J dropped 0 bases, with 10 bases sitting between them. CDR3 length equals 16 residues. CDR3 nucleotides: TGTGCCAGCAGCCAAACAGGGTTCGCGAACACCGGGGAGCTGTTTTTT. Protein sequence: CASSQTGFANTGELFF.